A selection of T cell receptor beta chains follows, all from one sample in a study of T cell clones after liver transplantation. Assay: immunoSEQ multiplex PCR; the TCRdb copy retains only in-frame clones and omits some. The sample includes 70,000 to 95,000 clones, approximately 82% of them seen just once. The sequences come from CD4+ T cells from blood, collected at the 22-month timepoint. The receptors originated from a human patient who received a liver transplant. A share of the T cells may be of graft donor origin. The CDR3 runs from the conserved cysteine through the conserved F or W. A D gene is named only where the DNA matches it firmly.

v_gene	d_gene	j_gene	CDR3aa	CDR3nt
TRBV15	.	TRBJ1-1	CATSIGGRTEAFF	TGTGCCACCAGCATCGGGGGTCGCACTGAAGCTTTCTTT
TRBV15	TRBD2	TRBJ2-5	CATGRGGARETQYF	TGTGCCACAGGTCGGGGGGGCGCCCGGGAGACCCAGTACTTC
TRBV7-2	TRBD2	TRBJ2-1	CASSLVAGGHNEQFF	TGTGCCAGCAGCTTAGTGGCGGGGGGACACAATGAGCAGTTCTTC
TRBV5-1	.	TRBJ2-7	CASSSSSGRYEQYF	TGCGCCAGCAGCTCAAGCTCCGGGAGATACGAGCAGTACTTC
TRBV7-9	.	TRBJ2-1	CASSLRLANEQFF	TGTGCCAGCAGCTTAAGGCTAGCTAATGAGCAGTTCTTC
TRBV11-2	.	TRBJ2-5	CASSLNRETQYF	TGTGCCAGCAGCTTAAATCGGGAGACCCAGTACTTC
TRBV11-2	.	TRBJ1-1	CASSRVEAFF	TGTGCCAGCAGCAGAGTTGAAGCTTTCTTT
TRBV10-3	.	TRBJ1-4	CASSLGRTEKLFF	TGTGCCAGCAGCCTTGGGCGTACTGAAAAACTGTTTTTT
TRBV5-6	.	TRBJ2-1	CASSLEPTNEQFF	TGTGCCAGCAGCTTGGAACCTACCAATGAGCAGTTCTTC
TRBV9	TRBD1	TRBJ1-4	CASSPRGATNEKLFF	TGTGCCAGCAGCCCCAGGGGGGCAACTAATGAAAAACTGTTTTTT
TRBV4-3	.	TRBJ1-2	CASSQETEGVYGYTF	TGCGCCAGCAGCCAAGAGACCGAGGGGGTCTATGGCTACACCTTC